These 26 T cell receptor beta chains share one sample of origin, sequenced in a study of human T cells and chemical hapten exposure. As for time point: pre-sensitization, week 0. Treatment here: therapeutic diphenylcyclopropenone sensitization with weekly scalp DPC. Each CDR3 protein gets one entry after TCRdb re-called the RACE reads with MiXCR. This table has about 250,000 distinct CDR3 sequences, roughly 7.4% appearing once. The sequences come from whole blood, collected in connection with sensitization to the hapten diphenylcyclopropenone (DPC). The source of these receptors is a man in his late teens or twenties with alopecia areata. Some clones in this sample may be carry-over from other donors' samples.

The chain links TRBV5-1 to TRBJ2-2; the match to TRBD2 covers 10 bases. The CDR3 is made up of 18 amino acids. The ends lost 1 base at V and 3 bases at J; junction bases unmatched: 9. The germline CDR1 and CDR2 sequences are SGHRS and YFSETQ. CDR3 protein: CASSLLLAGPSDTGELFF. CDR3 DNA sequence: TGCGCCAGCAGCTTGCTACTAGCGGGGCCTTCGGACACCGGGGAGCTGTTTTTT.

The V and J genes are TRBV6-1 and TRBJ1-2; 9 bases are a match to TRBD1. Germline CDR1 MNHNS, CDR2 SASEGT. This CDR3 has 15 amino acids. The trim removed 3 bases at V and 7 bases at J, leaving 9 bases unmatched. CDR3 nucleotide sequence: TGTGCCAGCAGTGAGAGGGACAGGGAGAGGATTGGCTACACCTTC. It translates to CASSERDRERIGYTF.

Concerning this clonotype: The germline gene is not matched at one end of the junction; a read error may be the cause. The chain uses TRBV6-2 or TRBV6-3 and TRBJ1-2, with unresolved D. Germline CDR1 reads MNHEY; CDR2 reads SVGEGT. CDR3 length: 12 residues. CDR3 amino acids: CASSYTRTGSTF. The CDR3 region has the DNA TGTGCCAGCAGTTACACTAGGACGGGCTCCACCTTC.

This clonotype was counted many times. The CDR3 DNA follows: TGTGCCAGCAGCGCGGGAGCAGGGTACACAGATACGCAGTATTTT. Amino acid sequence: CASSAGAGYTDTQYF. The chain uses TRBV9 and TRBJ2-3; D might be TRBD2 (6 bases). The CDR3 covers 15 residues. Per the germline V gene, CDR1 is SGDLS and CDR2 is YYNGEE. V was clipped by 3 bases and J by 2 bases, with 13 bases between them.

The rearrangement links TRBV29-1 to TRBJ1-4; no definite D call. This CDR3 has 11 residues. The germline V gene encodes CDR1 SQVTM and CDR2 ANQGSEA. The V end lost 5 bases, the J end lost 8 bases, and 9 bases lay between the germline ends. The CDR3 region is CSVLTREKLFF. The CDR3 coding sequence is TGCAGCGTTTTGACTAGGGAAAAACTGTTTTTT.

J is TRBJ2-3 and V is TRBV5-1; TRBD2 might be the D (6 bases). The CDR3 is made up of 14 amino acids. Germline values: CDR1 SGHRS, CDR2 YFSETQ. Trimming removed 1 base from V and 5 bases from J, with 11 bases in between. CDR3 DNA sequence: TGCGCCAGCAGCTTGTCGGGGGTGGAAGATACGCAGTATTTT. It is translated as CASSLSGVEDTQYF.

This clonotype was counted between two and nine times. The V gene is TRBV20-1, the J gene TRBJ2-3; D perhaps matches TRBD2 (5 bases). The V and J ends lost 6 bases and 0 bases respectively, with 10 bases between them. Germline V gives CDR1 DFQATT, CDR2 SNEGSKA (reference sequence). This CDR3 is 13 amino acids long. The CDR3 loop reads CSARGTSTDTQYF. The CDR3 DNA reads as TGCAGTGCCCGGGGAACTAGCACAGATACGCAGTATTTT.

This clonotype showed up just a few times. This chain joins TRBV9 and TRBJ2-6, with D unclear. Germline V CDR1 and CDR2: SGDLS, YYNGEE. The CDR3 consists of 14 residues. Trimming removed 4 bases at V and 2 bases at J, with 7 bases between. The CDR3 DNA is TGTGCCAGCAGCCAGGCTACTGGGGCCAACGTCCTGACTTTC. It is translated as CASSQATGANVLTF.

The genes are TRBV7-2 and TRBJ2-6; D is uncertain. CDR3 length: 13 residues. Germline V gene data show CDR1 as SGHTA and CDR2 as FQGNSA. V lost 7 bases to trimming and J lost 4 bases, with 8 bases between them. CDR3 residues: CASKIPGANVLTF. CDR3 nucleotides: TGTGCCAGCAAAATTCCCGGGGCCAACGTCCTGACTTTC.

The rearrangement uses TRBV5-1 and TRBJ2-2; maybe TRBD2 (6 bases). V shed 6 bases and J shed 4 bases, with 10 bases lying between them. CDR1 and CDR2 (germline): SGHRS, YFSETQ. The CDR3 is 13 amino acids. CDR3 loop: CASTGVRTGELFF. CDR3 nucleotide sequence: TGCGCCAGCACGGGGGTTCGCACCGGGGAGCTGTTTTTT.

The chain recombines TRBV6-5 with TRBJ1-1, with a tentative D call TRBD1 (5 bases). The V gene lost 9 bases and the J gene lost 8 bases, with 19 bases spanning the gap. The germline V gene has CDR1 MNHEY and CDR2 SVGAGI. There are 13 residues in the CDR3. The CDR3 DNA reads as TGTGCCAGTTTCGGACAAAGTTATTCAGAAGCTTTCTTT. It translates to CASFGQSYSEAFF.

This clonotype was detected once. The chain couples TRBV11-2 to TRBJ2-1; D remains ambiguous. V was shortened by 5 bases and J by 7 bases, with 12 bases between the two germline ends. The CDR3 runs to 13 residues. CDR1 and CDR2 from the germline V gene are SGHAT and FQNNGV. CDR3 coding DNA: TGTGCCAGCAGCGGAAGTTTGGGGAATGAGCAGTTCTTC. This codes for CASSGSLGNEQFF.

Here the CDR3 reads CASSHSRKNTEAFF. In DNA, the CDR3 is TGTGCCAGCAGTCACAGCCGAAAGAACACTGAAGCTTTCTTT. The rearrangement uses TRBV7-2 and TRBJ1-1; D is unresolved. Trimming took 6 bases from V and 1 from J, leaving 12 bases between them. The germline gives CDR1 SGHTA, CDR2 FQGNSA. The CDR3 length is 14 residues.

This clonotype was seen a few times. The chain links TRBV12-3 or TRBV12-4 to TRBJ1-5; D may be TRBD1 (5 bases). The V end lost 6 bases, the J end lost 6 bases, and 15 bases lay between the germline ends. This CDR3 is 14 amino acids long. CDR3 sequence reads: CASRSGRGGQPQHF. The CDR3 DNA reads as TGTGCCAGCAGATCAGGGAGGGGAGGTCAGCCCCAGCATTTT.

A few counts support this clonotype. V usage is TRBV6-5 and J usage is TRBJ1-1, with a possible D match to TRBD1 (5 bases). V was cut by 2 bases and J by 3 bases, with 16 bases left in between. The CDR3 totals 16 residues. The germline V gene has CDR1 MNHEY and CDR2 SVGAGI. The CDR3 region is CASSYALGVKDTEAFF. In DNA, the CDR3 is TGTGCCAGCAGTTACGCTTTGGGGGTCAAGGACACTGAAGCTTTCTTT.

This clonotype has more than one count but fewer than ten. The V call is TRBV27, the J call TRBJ1-3; D uncertain. The length of the CDR3 is 14 residues. V lost 5 bases and J 3 bases, leaving 11 bases between the germline ends. In germline, CDR1 is MNHEY, CDR2 SMNVEV (reference sequence). Here the CDR3 DNA reads TGTGCCAGCAGTCAAGGCGTCCATGGAAACACCATATATTTT. Translating it yields CASSQGVHGNTIYF.

The rearrangement uses TRBV3-1 and TRBJ2-7; possibly TRBD2 for D (6 bases). The CDR3 has 16 amino acids. The germline gives CDR1 LGHDT, CDR2 YNNKEL (reference sequence). V was pared by 2 bases and J by 5 bases, with 19 bases between. CDR3 DNA: TGTGCCAGCAGCCAAAATCCCCAGCCGGGGAGGCACGAGCAGTACTTC. Residues: CASSQNPQPGRHEQYF.

The table lists this clonotype with a few counts. The genes are TRBV18 and TRBJ2-7; weak D call: TRBD1 (5 bases). CDR3 length: 14 residues. V was cut by 2 bases and J by 4 bases, with 12 bases left in between. Germline values: CDR1 KGHSH, CDR2 LQKENI. The DNA for the CDR3 is TGTGCCAGCTCACCATATGGGGCTCTATACGAGCAGTACTTC. It is translated as CASSPYGALYEQYF.

This clonotype was detected a few times. In DNA, the CDR3 is TGCGCCAGCAGCCAAGCAATGTTAAGGAGGAATTCACCCCTCCACTTT. Its translation: CASSQAMLRRNSPLHF. The rearrangement joins TRBV4-1 to TRBJ1-6, with unresolved D. Trimming left V 1 base short and J 7 bases short, with 14 bases between. CDR1 and CDR2 from the germline V gene are MGHRA and YSYEKL. The CDR3 consists of 16 residues.

This clonotype has just a few counts. CDR3 loop: CASSVRTEYNEQFF. The CDR3 region has the DNA TGTGCCAGCAGTGTCCGGACAGAATACAATGAGCAGTTCTTC. The chain has TRBV6-5 and TRBJ2-1; possibly TRBD1 for D (6 bases). This CDR3 is built from 14 residues. Between the trimmed V and J ends, which lost 5 bases and 4 bases, there was a span of 12 bases. CDR1 MNHEY and CDR2 SVGAGI come from the germline V gene.

This clonotype showed up just a few times. J is TRBJ1-5 and V is TRBV7-2; no reliable D call. The CDR3 sequence is 13 residues long. V lost 5 bases, J lost 4 bases, and 9 bases lay in between. Germline lookup yields CDR1 SGHTA and CDR2 FQGNSA. The CDR3 sequence: CASSPRPNQPQHF. DNA of the CDR3: TGTGCCAGCAGCCCCCGCCCGAATCAGCCCCAGCATTTT.

The chain employs TRBV4-1 and TRBJ2-5; D perhaps matches TRBD2 (6 bases). Germline CDR1 and CDR2: MGHRA and YSYEKL. The CDR3 covers 17 residues. Trimming stripped 4 bases from V and 3 bases from J, with 21 bases between. The CDR3 DNA is TGCGCCAGCAGCCTCGATATGTCGGACTACGCTGAAGAGACCCAGTACTTC. Protein sequence: CASSLDMSDYAEETQYF.

This clonotype has more than one count but fewer than ten. V and J are TRBV5-6 and TRBJ2-3, with D uncertain. In germline, CDR1 is SGHDT, CDR2 YYEEEE. CDR3 size: 14 residues. Trimming left V 0 bases short and J 6 bases short, with 11 bases between. CDR3: CASSLEGSRDTQYF. As DNA, the CDR3 is TGTGCCAGCAGCTTGGAGGGATCCCGGGATACGCAGTATTTT.

The chain employs TRBV6-5 and TRBJ2-3; D is perhaps TRBD1 or TRBD2 (5 bases each). V was shortened by 6 bases and J by 8 bases, with 15 bases between the two germline ends. CDR3 length: 13 residues. Germline loops: CDR1 MNHEY, CDR2 SVGAGI. CDR3 in amino acids: CASSLGPRITQYF. For the CDR3, the DNA is TGTGCCAGCAGCCTGGGACCCCGGATTACGCAGTATTTT.

The chain employs TRBV4-3 and TRBJ2-1; possibly TRBD1 or TRBD2 for D (5 bases each). Trimming cost V 3 bases and J 12 bases, with 27 bases left between them. The CDR3 is 17 residues long. The germline gives CDR1 LGHNA, CDR2 YSLEER. The CDR3 spells CASSQGSGTVGPPGQFF. The CDR3 region has the DNA TGCGCCAGCAGCCAGGGATCCGGGACGGTGGGGCCCCCTGGGCAGTTCTTC.

The chain uses TRBV6-5 and TRBJ1-1; D might be TRBD1 (5 bases). Between the trimmed V and J ends, which lost 0 bases and 0 bases, there was a span of 8 bases. The CDR3 sequence is 15 residues long. Per germline, CDR1 MNHEY and CDR2 SVGAGI. CDR3 sequence: CASSYSAGMNTEAFF. CDR3 DNA sequence: TGTGCCAGCAGTTACTCGGCAGGGATGAACACTGAAGCTTTCTTT.